This TCR beta chain was identified in a study of CD8+ T cells in alopecia areata. Study-level information: Tofacitinib administration persisted for 6 to 18 months, succeeded by 6 months off drug. Study conclusions and caveats: Tofacitinib yielded significantly lower scalp clonality and fewer expanded CD8+ clones among the top 100.

Details on this clone: Its antigen is currently unknown.

The length of the CDR3 is 12 residues. The V gene lost 5 bases and the J gene lost 6 bases, with 11 bases spanning the gap. The V gene's germline CDR1 is SGHTA and CDR2 FQGNSA. Extracted RNA was reverse transcribed, and the resulting cDNA served as sequencing template. Assay used: immunoSEQ multiplex PCR; TCRdb lists only in-frame clones, some missing. The sample holds about 270,000 clones, over 45% seen once. Sample treatment: oral pan-JAK inhibitor, 5-10 mg twice daily. Peripheral blood samples and lesional scalp punch biopsies were obtained from alopecia areata patients. The sample here was CD4+ T cells sorted from blood, taken at week 52, from a patient treated with tofacitinib. This receptor was identified in a human donor with alopecia areata. The chain couples TRBV7-2 to TRBJ2-7, with D possibly called TRBD1 or TRBD2 (5 bases each). The CDR3 region has the DNA TGTGCCAGCAGCCCCTTTGGGGGCGAGCAGTACTTC. The encoded protein is CASSPFGGEQYF.